In this sample, the clone carrying this T cell receptor (beta chain) turned up a few times. From the reads, TCRdb called clonotypes with MiXCR, one entry per CDR3 protein. The sample contains hundreds of thousands of distinct CDR3 sequences, roughly 26% of which appear only once. This sample stems from a study of T cell repertoires in cytomegalovirus infection. The overall study: Matching HLA type, along with CMV infection, was indicated by public TCR beta signatures.

The sequencing input was CD8+ T cells from PBMCs. This TCR was recovered from a human donor in good health (CMV status not recorded). Some clones in this sample may be carry-over from other donors' samples.

The CDR3 protein is CASSPYLGLYNEQFF. The CDR3 DNA is TGTGCCAGTAGTCCTTATTTGGGGTTGTACAATGAGCAGTTCTTC. The chain uses TRBV19 and TRBJ2-1, with D unresolved. Germline CDR1 reads LNHDA; CDR2 reads SQIVND (reference sequence). The CDR3 runs to 15 residues. With 5 bases removed from V and 4 bases from J, the gap between germline ends came to 15 bases.